Detailed here is one TCR beta chain. Its cognate antigen is unknown. Germline and junction disagree at one end, which may indicate a read error. TCRdb's copy holds only in-frame clones and misses some; the assay was immunoSEQ multiplex PCR. The table shows 2 million to 2.5 million clones, with under 95% occurring only once. The CDR3 covers 14 residues. Germline V gene lookup returns CDR1 KGHSH and CDR2 LQKENI. This sample is part of a study of shared clonotypes between healthy human individuals. Overall study results and limits: Clonotype sharing among donors was expected to depend on sequencing depth. Generation probability values for non-shared clonotypes were lower than those for clonotypes shared by all four donors.

All donors were healthy HIV-negative adults lacking recent acute infections or vaccinations. The sample was naive CD4+ T cells from PBMCs. Noted subset: CD45RA+ positively selected. V and J are TRBV18 and TRBJ2-7; 9 bases are shared with TRBD1. The clonotype originates from a man aged 18-30 years in good health. Some clones in this sample may be carry-over from other donors' samples. The CDR3 bases are TGTGCCAGCTCACCGGGACAGGGTGACGGTCCGGGGGAATTC. The encoded protein is CASSPGQGDGPGEF.